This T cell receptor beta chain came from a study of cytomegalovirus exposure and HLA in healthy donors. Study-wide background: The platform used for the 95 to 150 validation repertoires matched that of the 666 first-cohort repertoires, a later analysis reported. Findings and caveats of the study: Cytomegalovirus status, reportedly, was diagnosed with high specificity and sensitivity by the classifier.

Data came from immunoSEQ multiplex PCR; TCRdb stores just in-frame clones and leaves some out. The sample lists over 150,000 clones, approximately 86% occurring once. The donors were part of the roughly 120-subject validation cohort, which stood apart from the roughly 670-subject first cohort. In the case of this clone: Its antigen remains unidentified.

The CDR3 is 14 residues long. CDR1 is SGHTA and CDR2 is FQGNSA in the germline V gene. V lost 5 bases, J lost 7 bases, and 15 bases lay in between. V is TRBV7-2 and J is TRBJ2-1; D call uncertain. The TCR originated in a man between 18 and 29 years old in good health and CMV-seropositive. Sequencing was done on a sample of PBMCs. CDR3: CASSPGSWKNEQFF. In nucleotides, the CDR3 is TGTGCCAGCAGCCCCGGGTCTTGGAAGAATGAGCAGTTCTTC.